The 25 T cell receptor beta chains below come from one sample, sequenced in a study of PD-1 blockade in mismatch repair-deficient tumors. Libraries were prepared by immunoSEQ multiplex PCR; TCRdb keeps only in-frame clonotypes and omits some of them. Of under 50,000 clones detected, roughly 88% appear once; the ten largest clones hold 0.9% to 1.2%. The sample here was PBMCs, taken roughly 40 weeks after starting pembrolizumab. Source of these receptors: an adult with mismatch repair-deficient cancer.

The CDR3 region is CASSEAFNYEQYF. CDR3 coding DNA: TGTGCCAGCAGTGAAGCCTTTAACTACGAGCAGTACTTC. This chain links TRBV6-1 with TRBJ2-7; D is unclear. Germline CDR1 is MNHNS and CDR2 is SASEGT. This CDR3 has 13 amino acids. The V end lost 0 bases, the J end lost 3 bases, and 6 bases lay between the germline ends.

The rearrangement uses TRBV28 and TRBJ2-1; 10 bases agree with TRBD2. Germline-derived CDR1 and CDR2 are MDHEN and SYDVKM. J lost 5 bases, V lost 1 base, and 5 bases had no gene match. The CDR3 length is 16 residues. The CDR3 DNA sequence: TGTGCCAGCAGTTTATACGCTAGCGGGAGTAACAATGAGCAGTTCTTC. Translated, it gives CASSLYASGSNNEQFF.

The chain couples TRBV5-1 to TRBJ2-7, with 8 bases aligning to TRBD1. The CDR3 is 15 amino acids. Germline V lookup: CDR1 SGHRS, CDR2 YFSETQ. V trimming: 0 bases; J trimming: 5 bases; junction bases outside the gene matches: 7. CDR3 region: CASSLVVTGANEQYF. CDR3 coding DNA: TGCGCCAGCAGCTTGGTGGTGACAGGGGCCAACGAGCAGTACTTC.

V is TRBV19 and J is TRBJ1-4; D call uncertain. The V end lost 4 bases, the J end lost 2 bases, and 14 bases lay between the germline ends. Germline CDR1 is LNHDA and CDR2 is SQIVND (reference sequence). This CDR3 contains 16 residues. The CDR3 reads CASSTYRGPTNEKLFF. CDR3 DNA sequence: TGTGCCAGTAGTACCTACCGCGGGCCCACTAATGAAAAACTGTTTTTT.

The V gene is TRBV30, the J gene TRBJ2-6; perhaps TRBD1 as D (5 bases). The germline CDR1 and CDR2 sequences are GTSNPN and SVGIG (reference sequence). CDR3 length: 14 residues. Trimming removed 2 bases from V and 2 bases from J, with 7 bases in between. CDR3 sequence (DNA): TGTGCCTGGAGTTCAGGGACTGGGGCCAACGTCCTGACTTTC. Residues: CAWSSGTGANVLTF.

CDR3 sequence: CASSREDIHSGNTIYF. CDR3 nucleotide sequence: TGTGCCAGCAGCCGAGAGGACATACACTCTGGAAACACCATATATTTT. The chain is built from TRBV4-2 and TRBJ1-3; D perhaps matches TRBD1 (5 bases). CDR1 and CDR2 (germline): LGHNA, YNFKEQ. This CDR3 contains 16 residues. V gave up 4 bases and J gave up 0 bases, with 13 bases separating them.

V usage is TRBV30 and J usage is TRBJ1-6; no clear D gene. The CDR3 has 14 amino acids. Trimming removed 0 bases from V and 7 bases from J, with 10 bases in between. Germline-derived CDR1 and CDR2 are GTSNPN and SVGIG (reference sequence). CDR3: CAWSVLVGNSPLHF. In nucleotides, the CDR3 is TGTGCCTGGAGTGTACTAGTCGGGAATTCACCCCTCCACTTT.

V and J are TRBV23-1 and TRBJ1-5; the D gene is possibly TRBD1 (5 bases). TRBV23-1 falls under the ORF class, with uncertain function. The V end was cut by 7 bases, the J end by 0 bases, with 16 bases between. There are 16 residues in the CDR3. This chain's CDR3 is CASTTGGADSNQPQHF. CDR3 DNA sequence: TGCGCCAGCACTACAGGAGGGGCTGATAGCAATCAGCCCCAGCATTTT.

The V and J genes are TRBV14 and TRBJ2-1, with D possibly matching TRBD2 (5 bases). Per germline, CDR1 SGHDN and CDR2 FVKESK. Trimming pared 4 bases from V and 5 bases from J, leaving 24 bases between. The CDR3 has 18 amino acids. The CDR3 coding sequence is TGTGCCAGCAGCCTCGTGAGGGCTAGAGGCCGCTGGGACAATGAGCAGTTCTTC. Translated: CASSLVRARGRWDNEQFF.

The chain carries TRBV10-2 and TRBJ1-6; 8 bases are shared with TRBD1. Germline CDR1 WSHSY, CDR2 SAAADI. With V trimmed by 7 bases and J by 3 bases, 11 bases remained unmatched. The CDR3 spans 17 residues. This CDR3 reads CASTPTGDTLYNSPLHF. Here the CDR3 DNA reads TGCGCCAGCACCCCGACAGGGGATACCCTCTATAATTCACCCCTCCACTTT.

This clone was found once. The CDR3: CASSLTSGLQETQYF. In nucleotides, the CDR3 is TGTGCCAGCAGCCTGACTAGCGGGCTCCAAGAGACCCAGTACTTC. The gene calls are TRBV7-3 and TRBJ2-5, with 10 bases identical to TRBD2. In germline, CDR1 is SGHTA, CDR2 FQGTGA. This CDR3 contains 15 residues. Unmatched junction bases numbered 4, after V lost 5 bases and J lost 1 base.

The chain joins TRBV25-1 to TRBJ2-7; D gene ambiguous. The length of the CDR3 is 14 residues. The V gene lost 0 bases and the J gene lost 0 bases, with 6 bases spanning the gap. Germline-derived CDR1 and CDR2 are MGHDK and SYGVNS. CDR3 sequence (DNA): TGTGCCAGCAGTGAATACCGGAGCTCCTACGAGCAGTACTTC. Amino acids: CASSEYRSSYEQYF.

This chain links TRBV28 with TRBJ1-5; no reliable D call. The germline V gene has CDR1 MDHEN and CDR2 SYDVKM. The CDR3 consists of 15 residues. Between the trimmed V and J ends, which lost 2 bases and 3 bases, there was a span of 11 bases. The CDR3: CASSLGQVVNQPQHF. In DNA, the CDR3 is TGTGCCAGCAGTTTAGGCCAGGTTGTCAATCAGCCCCAGCATTTT.

The V gene is TRBV6-1, the J gene TRBJ1-4, with unresolved D. V dropped 10 bases and J dropped 5 bases, with 11 bases sitting between them. The germline CDR1 and CDR2 sequences are MNHNS and SASEGT. CDR3 length equals 12 residues. The CDR3, as DNA: TGTGCCACCGAGGGCGGAAATGAAAAACTGTTTTTT. Protein: CATEGGNEKLFF.

This chain connects TRBV9 to TRBJ2-1; 8 bases are a match to TRBD2. CDR1 SGDLS and CDR2 YYNGEE come from the germline V gene. The CDR3 covers 15 residues. Trimming removed 0 bases from V and 3 bases from J; junction bases left unmatched: 2. CDR3 DNA: TGTGCCAGCAGCGTAGCGGGAGGGCTCTACAATGAGCAGTTCTTC. It translates to CASSVAGGLYNEQFF. The whole variable domain, remainder taken from reference TRBV9 and TRBJ2-1, is DSGVTQTPKHLITATGQRVTLRCSPRSGDLSVYWYQQSLDQGLQFLIQYYNGEERAKGNILERFSAQQFPDLHSELNLSSLELGDSALYFCASSVAGGLYNEQFFGPGTRLTVL.

The chain joins TRBV13 to TRBJ2-3, with TRBD2 matching 11 bases. Germline V gene data show CDR1 as PRHDT and CDR2 as FYEKMQ (reference sequence). The CDR3 totals 20 residues. After removal of 0 bases from V and 4 bases from J, the junction contained 15 bases not matched to a gene. In nucleotides, the CDR3 is TGTGCCAGCAGCTTAGGGACGCGGTTCCTAGCGGGAGGCGGGGCAGATACGCAGTATTTT. Translated, it gives CASSLGTRFLAGGGADTQYF.

This chain connects TRBV5-4 to TRBJ1-4; D not resolved. This CDR3 is built from 16 residues. V lost 4 bases to trimming and J lost 3 bases, with 16 bases between them. Germline V gene lookup returns CDR1 SGHNT and CDR2 YYREEE (reference sequence). CDR3 sequence: CASSLRTASANEKLFF. In DNA, the CDR3 is TGTGCCAGCAGCCTACGGACTGCTTCGGCTAATGAAAAACTGTTTTTT.

The rearrangement links TRBV7-8 to TRBJ2-2; D is uncertain. Germline V lookup: CDR1 SGHVS, CDR2 FQNEAQ. CDR3 length equals 16 residues. V dropped 0 bases and J dropped 0 bases, with 8 bases sitting between them. The CDR3 protein is CASSLAILSNTGELFF. The CDR3 nucleotides read TGTGCCAGCAGCTTAGCGATCCTATCGAACACCGGGGAGCTGTTTTTT.

The gene calls are TRBV9 and TRBJ2-1, with no clear D. Looked up from germline, CDR1 is SGDLS and CDR2 is YYNGEE. The germline V and J ends were trimmed by 4 bases and 6 bases, with 14 bases remaining between them. The CDR3 length is 14 residues. CDR3 sequence reads: CASSPRSASNEQFF. In DNA form, the CDR3 reads TGTGCCAGCAGCCCCCGATCAGCTAGCAATGAGCAGTTCTTC.

With respect to this clone: One junction end does not reproduce the germline sequence, and a read error may be involved. V usage is TRBV2 and J usage is TRBJ1-3, with TRBD1 matching over 9 bases. The CDR3 covers 19 residues. The germline V gene encodes CDR1 SNHLY and CDR2 FYNNEI. The CDR3 sequence is CASSATGTGFPSSRNTIYF. The CDR3 DNA reads as TGTGCCAGCAGTGCGACCGGGACAGGGTTTCCAAGCTCTCGAAACACCATATATTTT.

The chain uses TRBV5-6 and TRBJ2-1, with D unresolved. Trimming pared 2 bases from V and 8 bases from J, leaving 8 bases between. Germline-derived CDR1 and CDR2 are SGHDT and YYEEEE. The CDR3 is made up of 12 amino acids. The CDR3: CASSFLLHEQFF. CDR3 nucleotide sequence: TGTGCCAGCAGCTTTCTCCTACATGAGCAGTTCTTC.

Worth noting for this clone: The sample has other DNA sequences that encode this CDR3 too. The chain couples TRBV5-4 to TRBJ1-5; D is unresolved. Trimming took 2 bases from V and 1 from J, leaving 7 bases between them. CDR1 is SGHNT, CDR2 YYREEE, per germline (reference sequence). The CDR3 consists of 14 residues. CDR3 nucleotide sequence: TGTGCCAGCAGCTTTGGAGGGAGCAATCAGCCCCAGCATTTT. This sequence encodes CASSFGGSNQPQHF.

V is TRBV27 and J is TRBJ1-1; a weak D match, TRBD1 (6 bases). The CDR3 is 14 amino acids. V lost 6 bases to trimming and J lost 1 base, with 12 bases between them. Germline CDR1 is MNHEY and CDR2 is SMNVEV (reference sequence). CDR3: CASSLDRSNTEAFF. The CDR3 DNA sequence: TGTGCCAGCAGCCTAGACAGGTCGAACACTGAAGCTTTCTTT.

The rearrangement joins TRBV2 to TRBJ2-3, with 16 positions matching TRBD2. Germline lookup yields CDR1 SNHLY and CDR2 FYNNEI. Trimming cost V 8 bases and J 5 bases; bases outside gene matches: 1. The CDR3 runs to 14 residues. The CDR3 loop reads CASGTSGRVDTQYF. CDR3 in DNA: TGTGCCAGCGGGACTAGCGGGAGGGTAGATACGCAGTATTTT.

This clone has just a few counts. The chain is built from TRBV7-6 and TRBJ1-3; D not resolved. V lost 4 bases, J lost 0 bases, and 13 bases lay in between. This CDR3 contains 16 residues. CDR1 and CDR2 (germline): SGHVS, FNYEAQ. DNA of the CDR3: TGTGCCAGCAGCTCTCGGCTTGGGCTCTCTGGAAACACCATATATTTT. Its translation is CASSSRLGLSGNTIYF.